What follows are 19 T cell receptor beta chains derived from one specimen sequenced in a study of cytomegalovirus exposure and HLA in healthy donors. 60 Vbeta and 13 Jbeta primers were used in PCR. Repertoires were generated with immunoSEQ multiplex PCR, while TCRdb's copy carries only in-frame clones and drops some. This sample yields approximately 100,000 clones, of which 86% are seen a single time; around a tenth belongs to the top ten. Sequences were obtained from PBMCs. The receptors were gathered from a man aged 30 to 45 in good health and CMV-seropositive.

This chain joins TRBV2 and TRBJ2-1; D is uncertain. CDR3 size: 12 residues. Trimming cost V 8 bases and J 7 bases, with 12 bases left between them. Germline values: CDR1 SNHLY, CDR2 FYNNEI. The CDR3 here is CASSISVNEQFF. The CDR3 coding sequence is TGTGCCAGCTCTATTTCGGTTAATGAGCAGTTCTTC.

This clone was recorded a few times. The chain is built from TRBV4-1 and TRBJ1-3, with a tentative D call TRBD1 (5 bases). The CDR3 loop spans 15 amino acids. V dropped 1 base and J dropped 11 bases, with 18 bases sitting between them. The germline CDR1 and CDR2 sequences are MGHRA and YSYEKL. The CDR3 DNA is TGCGCCAGCAGCCAAGCTTTGGCCAGGGAAAGCGCCATATATTTT. Translating it yields CASSQALARESAIYF.

This clone was picked up a small number of times. V and J are TRBV30 and TRBJ2-1, with 9 bases aligning to TRBD1. This CDR3 spans 15 amino acids. CDR1 and CDR2 from the germline V gene are GTSNPN and SVGIG (reference sequence). The V segment lost 2 bases and the J segment 3 bases; nucleotides outside the gene matches: 5. The CDR3 sequence: CAWSLGTGFYNEQFF. In nucleotides, the CDR3 is TGTGCCTGGAGTCTCGGGACAGGGTTCTACAATGAGCAGTTCTTC.

The CDR3 DNA is TGTGCCAGCAGTGGGTATAGCGGGGCCCTCTACGAGCAGTACTTC. This translates into CASSGYSGALYEQYF. The chain uses TRBV6-1 and TRBJ2-7; 8 nucleotides line up with TRBD2. CDR1 is MNHNS, CDR2 SASEGT, per germline. The CDR3 runs to 15 residues. V lost 4 bases, J lost 3 bases, and 8 bases stayed unmatched.

The J gene is TRBJ1-4, the V gene TRBV5-1; D may be TRBD1 (6 bases). The germline V and J ends were trimmed by 0 bases and 4 bases, with 7 bases remaining between them. Per germline, CDR1 SGHRS and CDR2 YFSETQ. This CDR3 has 14 residues. Here the CDR3 DNA reads TGCGCCAGCAGCTTGGGACAGGTTAATGAAAAACTGTTTTTT. Translating gives CASSLGQVNEKLFF.

This clone was seen a few times. CDR3 coding DNA: TGCGCCAGCAGCCCCGACACCAATCAGCCCCAGCATTTT. Translating it yields CASSPDTNQPQHF. This sequence joins TRBV5-1 and TRBJ1-5; D is ambiguous. Germline V gene data show CDR1 as SGHRS and CDR2 as YFSETQ. This CDR3 is 13 amino acids long. V lost 4 bases, J lost 3 bases, and 8 bases lay in between.

This rearrangement joins TRBV5-4 to TRBJ2-7; a weak D match, TRBD2 (6 bases). Trimming cost V 0 bases and J 2 bases, with 21 bases left between them. The CDR3 sequence is 18 residues long. CDR1 is SGHNT, CDR2 YYREEE, per germline (reference sequence). CDR3 sequence: CASSLATVAEKLTYEQYF. The CDR3 DNA reads TGTGCCAGCAGCTTGGCGACAGTAGCGGAGAAGTTAACCTACGAGCAGTACTTC.

For the CDR3, the DNA is TGTGCCAGCAGCTTAGATCTTCCGCAGAATGAGCAGTTCTTC. Translated, it gives CASSLDLPQNEQFF. The chain links TRBV11-2 to TRBJ2-1; D is unresolved. Germline CDR1 SGHAT, CDR2 FQNNGV. CDR3 length equals 14 residues. Trimming shortened V by 0 bases and J by 7 bases, and 10 bases separated the two germline ends. Full variable domain (outside the CDR3, taken from reference TRBV11-2 and TRBJ2-1): EAGVAQSPRYKIIEKRQSVAFWCNPISGHATLYWYQQILGQGPKLLIQFQNNGVVDDSQLPKDRFSAERLKGVDSTLKIQPAKLEDSAVYLCASSLDLPQNEQFFGPGTRLTVL.

This clone was found once. V usage is TRBV7-6 and J usage is TRBJ2-7, with 8 bases fitting TRBD1. After removal of 5 bases from V and 6 bases from J, the junction contained 9 bases not matched to a gene. The CDR3 has 14 amino acids. The germline V gene has CDR1 SGHVS and CDR2 FNYEAQ. The CDR3, as DNA: TGTGCCAGCAGCCCCCGGACAGGGAAGGGCGAGCAGTACTTC. Protein product: CASSPRTGKGEQYF.

The chain has TRBV6-1 and TRBJ2-2; 11 nucleotides match TRBD2. This CDR3 spans 15 amino acids. Germline V lookup: CDR1 MNHNS, CDR2 SASEGT. V lost 8 bases and J lost 5; bases outside the gene matches: 7. CDR3 protein: CASGGSGRGTGELFF. The DNA for the CDR3 is TGTGCCAGCGGGGGTAGCGGGAGGGGGACCGGGGAGCTGTTTTTT.

The chain recombines TRBV29-1 with TRBJ2-7; D is unclear. The V gene's germline CDR1 is SQVTM and CDR2 ANQGSEA. This CDR3 contains 12 residues. The V end was cut by 0 bases, the J end by 3 bases, with 6 bases between. This CDR3 is CSVEDPDYEQYF. Here the CDR3 DNA reads TGCAGCGTTGAAGACCCAGACTACGAGCAGTACTTC.

V gene TRBV5-1 combines with J gene TRBJ2-6; 9 positions match TRBD1. Germline assignment: CDR1 SGHRS and CDR2 YFSETQ. The CDR3 spans 18 residues. The trim removed 0 bases at V and 4 bases at J, leaving 8 bases unmatched. In DNA form, the CDR3 reads TGCGCCAGCAGCTTGGACCCACAGGGGGCGTGGGGGGCCAACGTCCTGACTTTC. The encoded protein is CASSLDPQGAWGANVLTF.

The CDR3 reads CASSVDGQNYEQYF. The CDR3 DNA reads as TGCGCCAGCAGCGTCGACGGACAGAACTACGAGCAGTACTTC. The J gene is TRBJ2-7, the V gene TRBV5-1, with D possibly TRBD1 on 6 matching bases. In germline, CDR1 is SGHRS, CDR2 YFSETQ. This CDR3 is 14 amino acids long. V dropped 4 bases and J dropped 3 bases, with 14 bases sitting between them.

The rearrangement uses TRBV15 and TRBJ2-7, with 8 bases identical to TRBD2. Germline V gives CDR1 LNHNV, CDR2 YYDKDF (reference sequence). The V and J ends lost 1 base and 5 bases, in that order; junction bases with no gene match: 13. The CDR3 sequence is 17 residues long. The CDR3, as DNA: TGTGCCACCAGCAGAGCTATTCGGGCGGGAGGTGAGGACGAGCAGTACTTC. It is translated as CATSRAIRAGGEDEQYF.

In this sample, this clone turned up a few times. This chain uses TRBV28 with TRBJ2-1; 11 bases match TRBD1. The germline gives CDR1 MDHEN, CDR2 SYDVKM. Trimming cost V 3 bases and J 8 bases; bases outside gene matches: 9. The CDR3 consists of 16 residues. This chain's CDR3 is CASSFHRDRGWYEQFF. The CDR3 nucleotides are TGTGCCAGCAGTTTTCACCGGGACAGGGGGTGGTATGAGCAGTTCTTC.

The chain couples TRBV11-2 to TRBJ2-6, with a possible D match to TRBD2 (5 bases). The CDR3 has 19 amino acids. Germline CDR1 reads SGHAT; CDR2 reads FQNNGV. V shed 4 bases and J shed 0 bases, with 19 bases lying between them. The CDR3 loop is CASSSLVEMRVSGANVLTF. For the CDR3, the DNA is TGTGCCAGCAGCTCTCTAGTGGAGATGAGGGTCTCTGGGGCCAACGTCCTGACTTTC.

The gene calls are TRBV5-1 and TRBJ2-7; the match to TRBD2 covers 8 bases. The V gene end was trimmed by 4 bases and the J gene end by 0 bases; junction bases not matched to a gene: 9. Germline V CDR1 and CDR2: SGHRS, YFSETQ. The CDR3 is 16 residues long. The CDR3 is CASSTSGGIGSYEQYF. CDR3 in DNA: TGCGCCAGCAGCACTAGCGGAGGCATAGGCTCCTACGAGCAGTACTTC.

J is TRBJ1-2 and V is TRBV5-4; no reliable D call. The CDR3 totals 15 residues. V was pared by 5 bases and J by 4 bases, with 18 bases between. CDR1 SGHNT and CDR2 YYREEE come from the germline V gene (reference sequence). DNA for the CDR3: TGTGCCAGCAGTTACCCGGAGGGCAGATCCTATGGCTACACCTTC. It translates to CASSYPEGRSYGYTF. Together with reference TRBV5-4 and TRBJ1-2, the CDR3 gives the full variable domain: ETGVTQSPTHLIKTRGQQVTLRCSSQSGHNTVSWYQQALGQGPQFIFQYYREEENGRGNFPPRFSGLQFPNYSSELNVNALELDDSALYLCASSYPEGRSYGYTFGSGTRLTVV.

The chain combines TRBV6-4 with TRBJ2-1; possibly TRBD1 for D (5 bases). There are 15 residues in the CDR3. Germline CDR1 is MRHNA and CDR2 is SNTAGT. V was cut by 0 bases and J by 2 bases, with 8 bases left in between. The CDR3 sequence is CASSDSPTAYNEQFF. The DNA for the CDR3 is TGTGCCAGCAGTGACTCCCCGACAGCCTACAATGAGCAGTTCTTC.